This T cell receptor beta chain was sequenced during a study of STAT5B mutations in CD4+ large granular lymphocyte leukemia. Regarding the study as a whole: Main leukemic clonotypes were patient-specific, but roughly 26% appeared at low frequency elsewhere. TRBV06-family usage was enriched in top patient clones (8/27) versus controls (2/35).

Method: immunoSEQ multiplex PCR; TCRdb's copy keeps in-frame clones and lacks some. Among about 34,000 clones listed, about nine tenths were seen once. Control samples were healthy donors' buffy coats. CDR1 is MGHDK, CDR2 SYGVNS, per germline. The CDR3 is 14 residues long. V lost 6 bases to trimming and J lost 4 bases, with 15 bases between them. Note on this clone: The antigen is undetermined.

Sequences were obtained from CD4+ T cells from blood buffy coats. The TCR originated in a human donor in good health. The chain employs TRBV25-1 and TRBJ1-2; D is perhaps TRBD1 (6 bases). CDR3 DNA: TGTGCCAGCAGCCAAGGTGGGGGCGTCTATGGCTACACCTTC. Translation: CASSQGGGVYGYTF.